The next 9 T cell receptor beta chains were all read from a single sample in a study of blood T cell repertoires in COVID-19. Profiling relied on immunoSEQ multiplex PCR, and the TCRdb table lists in-frame clones only, not all of them. There are around 180,000 clones in the sample; approximately 84% occur only once, and around 7% lies in the top ten. The sequenced sample was peripheral blood. Every receptor here comes from a human donor in a cohort sampled during active COVID-19.

This chain uses TRBV12-5 with TRBJ1-5, with TRBD1 matching 10 bases. V shed 6 bases, J shed 5 bases, and the junction held 4 bases outside the gene matches. In germline, CDR1 is LGHNT, CDR2 FRNRAP. The CDR3 contains 14 residues. Here the CDR3 reads CASGRGTGDQPQHF. The CDR3 DNA reads TGTGCTAGTGGCCGTGGGACAGGGGATCAGCCCCAGCATTTT.

This clone was detected many times. Other DNA variants within this sample encode the same CDR3. The CDR3 sequence is CASSFTGDYGYTF. The CDR3 region has the DNA TGTGCCAGCAGCTTTACAGGGGACTATGGCTACACCTTC. The chain joins TRBV9 to TRBJ1-2; 7 positions agree with TRBD1. This CDR3 comprises 13 residues. The trim removed 4 bases at V and 3 bases at J, leaving 3 bases unmatched. Per germline, CDR1 SGDLS and CDR2 YYNGEE.

This clone was recorded a few times. Written as DNA, the CDR3 is TGTGCCAGCAGTAGAGACAGGGACGGGGAGCTGTTTTTT. The encoded protein is CASSRDRDGELFF. J is TRBJ2-2 and V is TRBV2; 7 nucleotides align to TRBD1. Germline CDR1 is SNHLY and CDR2 is FYNNEI. This CDR3 has 13 amino acids. With 5 bases clipped from V and 7 bases from J, the junction kept 4 bases outside the gene matches.

J is TRBJ1-3 and V is TRBV12-5; D ambiguous. Germline V gene data show CDR1 as LGHNT and CDR2 as FRNRAP. The CDR3 contains 15 residues. Trimming took 5 bases from V and 0 from J, leaving 11 bases between them. For the CDR3, the DNA is TGTGCTAGTGGTCCCTCCGGGAACTCTGGAAACACCATATATTTT. Translated: CASGPSGNSGNTIYF.

V is TRBV5-5 and J is TRBJ2-7; 7 nucleotides match TRBD1. Trimming took 3 bases from V and 1 from J; bases not matched to a gene: 4. CDR1 and CDR2 (germline): SGHKS, YYEKEE (reference sequence). The CDR3 loop spans 14 amino acids. CDR3: CASSSDRVSYEQYF. Here the CDR3 DNA reads TGTGCCAGCAGCTCTGACAGGGTTTCCTACGAGCAGTACTTC. Variable domain in full (rest from reference TRBV5-5 and TRBJ2-7): DAGVTQSPTHLIKTRGQQVTLRCSPISGHKSVSWYQQVLGQGPQFIFQYYEKEERGRGNFPDRFSARQFPNYSSELNVNALLLGDSALYLCASSSDRVSYEQYFGPGTRLTVT.

The chain joins TRBV6-1 to TRBJ1-1; D is perhaps TRBD1 (5 bases). Per the germline V gene, CDR1 is MNHNS and CDR2 is SASEGT. Trimming took off 2 bases at V and 7 bases at J, with 11 bases between the two ends. The CDR3 is made up of 13 amino acids. CDR3 nucleotides: TGTGCCAGCAGTGAAACAGGATTCGTTGAAGCTTTCTTT. As protein: CASSETGFVEAFF.

V usage is TRBV5-1 and J usage is TRBJ1-1; no clear D gene. Trimming pared 0 bases from V and 4 bases from J, leaving 13 bases between. This CDR3 contains 15 residues. Germline loops: CDR1 SGHRS, CDR2 YFSETQ. CDR3 region: CASSLEGGSSTEAFF. In nucleotides, the CDR3 is TGCGCCAGCAGCTTGGAGGGAGGTTCGAGCACTGAAGCTTTCTTT.

The chain carries TRBV11-2 and TRBJ1-5; no firm D call. V was pared by 9 bases and J by 0 bases, with 9 bases between. Germline lookup yields CDR1 SGHAT and CDR2 FQNNGV. This CDR3 contains 13 residues. The CDR3 here is CASAEYSNQPQHF. DNA of the CDR3: TGTGCCAGTGCGGAGTATAGCAATCAGCCCCAGCATTTT.

The J gene is TRBJ2-2, the V gene TRBV12-3 or TRBV12-4; D uncertain. The CDR3 covers 13 residues. V shed 3 bases and J shed 4 bases, with 6 bases lying between them. The CDR3 DNA reads TGTGCCAGCAGTTTCGCACTCACCGGGGAGCTGTTTTTT. The encoded protein is CASSFALTGELFF.